Each of the 12 T cell receptor beta chains below was sequenced from the same sample in a study of response to subunit inactivated influenza vaccine. TCRdb fed the RT-PCR reads into MiXCR, producing one record per CDR3 protein. The sample holds around 650,000 distinct CDR3 sequences, approximately 15% seen once. Here the sequenced sample was PBMCs from blood, taken roughly 13 days after vaccination. These receptors came from a man aged 50 to 60 who received an inactivated influenza vaccine.

The rearrangement uses TRBV13 and TRBJ2-3, with TRBD2 identical over 9 bases. Germline V gene lookup returns CDR1 PRHDT and CDR2 FYEKMQ (reference sequence). Trimming took 5 bases from V and 2 from J; bases not matched to a gene: 11. CDR3 size: 17 residues. Here the CDR3 DNA reads TGTGCCAGCAGCACCCGGACTAGCGAGATCTTCACAGATACGCAGTATTTT. It is translated as CASSTRTSEIFTDTQYF.

The chain has TRBV5-1 and TRBJ2-1; D gene uncertain. Germline CDR1 is SGHRS and CDR2 is YFSETQ. V gave up 0 bases and J gave up 6 bases, with 10 bases separating them. CDR3 length equals 14 residues. CDR3 region: CASSLGPASNEQFF. The CDR3 nucleotides are TGCGCCAGCAGCTTGGGGCCCGCGTCCAATGAGCAGTTCTTC.

This clonotype showed up just a few times. This chain connects TRBV6-5 to TRBJ2-1; tentatively, D is TRBD1 (6 bases). With 1 base removed from V and 0 bases from J, the gap between germline ends came to 7 bases. This CDR3 region has 15 residues. Germline V gene data show CDR1 as MNHEY and CDR2 as SVGAGI. The CDR3, as DNA: TGTGCCAGCAGTTACTGGACAGACTCCTACAATGAGCAGTTCTTC. It codes for CASSYWTDSYNEQFF.

The V and J genes are TRBV5-1 and TRBJ1-2; D unclear. CDR1 SGHRS and CDR2 YFSETQ come from the germline V gene. V gave up 0 bases and J gave up 2 bases, with 8 bases separating them. This CDR3 contains 14 residues. The CDR3 here is CASSLGGRNYGYTF. CDR3 DNA sequence: TGCGCCAGCAGCTTGGGTGGTCGGAACTATGGCTACACCTTC.

The V call is TRBV18, the J call TRBJ2-2; D call uncertain. V dropped 2 bases and J dropped 6 bases, with 16 bases sitting between them. The CDR3 runs 16 residues. The germline V gene encodes CDR1 KGHSH and CDR2 LQKENI. DNA of the CDR3: TGTGCCAGCTCACCAAGAGATGTTTTTGGGGCCGGGGAGCTGTTTTTT. Translation gives CASSPRDVFGAGELFF. Supplemented by reference TRBV18 and TRBJ2-2, the full variable domain reads NAGVMQNPRHLVRRRGQEARLRCSPMKGHSHVYWYRQLPEEGLKFMVYLQKENIIDESGMPKERFSAEFPKEGPSILRIQQVVRGDSAAYFCASSPRDVFGAGELFFGEGSRLTVL.

The J gene is TRBJ1-2, the V gene TRBV6-2 or TRBV6-3; no firm D call. The CDR3 extends over 14 amino acids. V lost 0 bases and J 8 bases, leaving 13 bases between the germline ends. The V gene's germline CDR1 is MNHEY and CDR2 SVGEGT. In nucleotides, the CDR3 is TGTGCCAGCAGTTACTCTCTCGGGGTAGGAGGCTACACCTTC. Protein: CASSYSLGVGGYTF.

This clonotype showed up many times. The chain has TRBV12-3 or TRBV12-4 and TRBJ2-2, with D possibly TRBD2 on 6 matching bases. The germline V and J ends were trimmed by 7 bases and 3 bases, with 18 bases remaining between them. The CDR3 has 16 amino acids. In nucleotides, the CDR3 is TGTGCCAGCATCAACAATTGGGGGGAATACACCGGGGAGCTGTTTTTT. This translates into CASINNWGEYTGELFF.

V gene TRBV12-3 or TRBV12-4 combines with J gene TRBJ2-4; D may be TRBD1 or TRBD2 (6 bases each). The germline V and J ends were trimmed by 7 bases and 5 bases, with 18 bases remaining between them. This CDR3 region has 15 residues. The CDR3 is CASTPRWGAENIQYF. DNA for the CDR3: TGTGCCAGCACCCCCCGGTGGGGGGCCGAAAACATTCAGTACTTC.

This clonotype was observed a handful of times. The chain has TRBV7-2 and TRBJ2-3; D is uncertain. Germline V gene lookup returns CDR1 SGHTA and CDR2 FQGNSA. The CDR3 length is 12 residues. The V end was cut by 5 bases, the J end by 5 bases, with 8 bases between. The CDR3: CASSRVQDTQYF. CDR3 DNA sequence: TGTGCCAGCAGCAGGGTACAAGATACGCAGTATTTT.

The chain links TRBV24-1 to TRBJ2-1; 8 bases line up with TRBD2. The CDR3 is 15 residues long. Germline loops: CDR1 KGHDR, CDR2 SFDVKD. The trim removed 4 bases at V and 5 bases at J, leaving 6 bases unmatched. The CDR3 nucleotides are TGTGCCACCAGTGAAGAGCGGGAGTTTAACAATGAGCAGTTCTTC. Protein: CATSEEREFNNEQFF.

This clonotype was counted between two and nine times. This chain connects TRBV20-1 to TRBJ1-5; maybe TRBD1 (6 bases). Germline V lookup: CDR1 DFQATT, CDR2 SNEGSKA (reference sequence). The CDR3 extends over 14 amino acids. V lost 2 bases and J lost 1, with 9 bases in between. This CDR3 reads CSARRGPSNQPQHF. The CDR3 nucleotides read TGCAGTGCTAGACGGGGGCCCAGCAATCAGCCCCAGCATTTT.

V gene TRBV20-1 combines with J gene TRBJ2-7; 9 bases line up with TRBD1. Germline CDR1 is DFQATT and CDR2 is SNEGSKA (reference sequence). Trimming took 3 bases from V and 1 from J; bases not matched to a gene: 7. The CDR3 sequence is 15 residues long. CDR3 nucleotides: TGCAGTGCTAGGCGCCCGGACAGGGGTTCCTACGAGCAGTACTTC. Encoded protein: CSARRPDRGSYEQYF.